Reported below is one TCR beta chain. The antigen this receptor binds is unknown. No much larger clone exists at a distance of one base, and base qualities are not known. CDR1 LNHDA and CDR2 SQIVND were looked up in the germline V gene (reference sequence). Inclusive of the bounding cysteine and phenylalanine, the CDR3 is 15 residues long. Just CDR3 DNA is preserved here, 45 bases in frame from base 1. Trimming at the junction amounts to 6 bases on V and 10 bases on J, and the germline ends lie 19 bases apart. The source of the sample is a study of control samples from healthy donors and cancer patients (dated by TCRdb to 2018 to 2020). Library preparation employed the immunoSEQ multiplex PCR assay. Not all clones reach the TCRdb copy of this immuneACCESS table, which keeps in-frame sequences only. Checked studies attribute under half of the gap to unresolved V genes and leave the rest unexplained. The sample includes 100,000 to 150,000 clones, with around 89% observed a single time. 30% to 40% of the sample rests with the top ten.

The chain joins TRBV19 to TRBJ1-6, with the D segment identity uncertain. This receptor was obtained from a man in his forties or fifties in good health. The specimen was blood. The CDR3 region reads CASSARPMDGSPLHF. The nucleotide sequence is given as TGTGCCAGTAGCGCCAGGCCCATGGATGGGTCACCCCTCCACTTT. The entire variable domain, with the stretches around the CDR3 drawn from the reference TRBV19 and TRBJ1-6 proteins, is DGGITQSPKYLFRKEGQNVTLSCEQNLNHDAMYWYRQDPGQGLRLIYYSQIVNDFQKGDIAEGYSVSREKKESFPLTVTSAQKNPTAFYLCASSARPMDGSPLHFGNGTRLTVT.